The TCR beta chain under discussion was sequenced for a study of cytomegalovirus exposure and HLA in healthy donors. Primers included in the PCR were 60 Vbeta and 13 Jbeta primers. Clones were sequenced by immunoSEQ multiplex PCR, and TCRdb holds only the in-frame ones, with some missing. Altogether 95,000 to 110,000 clones are present, over 60% being singletons, with the ten largest covering approximately 5.3%. Regarding this clone: Its antigen is unknown.

The CDR3 totals 14 residues. The V end lost 4 bases, the J end lost 4 bases, and 11 bases lay between the germline ends. Germline V CDR1 and CDR2: LNHNV, YYDKDF (reference sequence). The study's findings and limits: The study put 150 or so TCR beta chains on its list as cytomegalovirus-associated. Reports indicated that the classifier achieved high specificity and sensitivity in diagnosing cytomegalovirus status. In vitro data verified a few CMV-associated chains as specific for CMV antigens.

What was sequenced was PBMCs. This chain uses TRBV15 with TRBJ1-5, with D perhaps matching TRBD1 (6 bases). The TCR was taken from a woman in her late teens or twenties in good health and CMV-seropositive. The CDR3 DNA sequence: TGTGCCACCAGCACCGGACAGTTTAATCAGCCCCAGCATTTT. Protein sequence: CATSTGQFNQPQHF.